This TCR beta chain is drawn from a study of shared clonotypes between healthy human individuals. Using immunoSEQ multiplex PCR, the repertoire was profiled, and TCRdb retains in-frame clones only, with some absent. Here the sample spans some 2,500,000 clones, roughly 93% being singletons. CDR3 length equals 16 residues. The V and J ends lost 10 bases and 4 bases respectively, with 20 bases between them. Per germline, CDR1 MNHNY and CDR2 SVGAGI (reference sequence). The chain is built from TRBV6-6 and TRBJ2-6; a weak D match, TRBD1 (5 bases). Sequencing input: naive CD4+ T cells from PBMCs. The sample's subset: CD45RA+ positively selected. This TCR derives from a man aged 18 to 30 in good health. Some clones in this sample may be carry-over from other donors' samples. The CDR3 here is CATLPRGSVGANVLTF. CDR3 nucleotide sequence: TGTGCCACCCTCCCTAGGGGTTCTGTGGGGGCCAACGTCCTGACTTTC.